These 6 T cell receptor beta chains share one sample of origin, sequenced in a study of cytomegalovirus exposure and HLA in healthy donors. The PCR used 60 Vbeta and 13 Jbeta primers. The repertoire was sequenced with immunoSEQ multiplex PCR; TCRdb's copy has only in-frame clones and lacks some. Among fewer than 100,000 clones listed, around 74% were seen once. Sequenced input: PBMCs. Receptor source: a middle-aged man in good health and CMV-seropositive.

V usage is TRBV6-1 and J usage is TRBJ2-2; 8 nucleotides align to TRBD1. From germline, CDR1 is MNHNS and CDR2 SASEGT. Trimming cost V 5 bases and J 4 bases; bases outside gene matches: 6. The CDR3 has 15 residues. The CDR3 region is CASSSTGVGTGELFF. CDR3 DNA: TGTGCCAGCAGTTCGACAGGGGTGGGCACCGGGGAGCTGTTTTTT.

V usage is TRBV15 and J usage is TRBJ2-2; 9 bases map to TRBD2. Trimming took 0 bases from V and 8 from J; bases not matched to a gene: 10. Germline V gene data show CDR1 as LNHNV and CDR2 as YYDKDF (reference sequence). The CDR3 consists of 17 residues. The CDR3 loop reads CATSRDFAAGGQGELFF. DNA of the CDR3: TGTGCCACCAGCAGAGATTTCGCGGCGGGAGGGCAAGGGGAGCTGTTTTTT.

The chain employs TRBV6-1 and TRBJ1-6; no firm D call. CDR1 MNHNS and CDR2 SASEGT come from the germline V gene. CDR3 size: 15 residues. The V end was cut by 3 bases, the J end by 7 bases, with 13 bases between. Here the CDR3 DNA reads TGTGCCAGCAGTGATCAGCGTGGCTACAATTCACCCCTCCACTTT. As protein: CASSDQRGYNSPLHF.

V gene TRBV5-6 combines with J gene TRBJ2-7; D possibly corresponds to TRBD2 (5 bases). The CDR3 has 14 amino acids. Germline V gives CDR1 SGHDT, CDR2 YYEEEE. The V and J ends lost 1 base and 2 bases respectively, with 10 bases between them. The DNA of the CDR3 is TGTGCCAGCAGCTTGAGAGGGCAGGCCTACGAGCAGTACTTC. Its protein is CASSLRGQAYEQYF.

The genes are TRBV2 and TRBJ2-1; TRBD2 matches 8 bases. From germline, CDR1 is SNHLY and CDR2 FYNNEI. V lost 6 bases and J lost 9; bases outside the gene matches: 13. The CDR3 has 15 amino acids. In DNA form, the CDR3 reads TGTGCCAGCAGGACCCAAGCGGGAGTGGGGACTGAGCAGTTCTTC. Protein sequence: CASRTQAGVGTEQFF.

This chain joins TRBV6-4 and TRBJ1-1; 7 bases agree with TRBD1. The CDR3 contains 13 residues. Per the germline V gene, CDR1 is MRHNA and CDR2 is SNTAGT. The V segment lost 6 bases and the J segment 1 base; nucleotides outside the gene matches: 2. DNA of the CDR3: TGTGCCAGCAGGAGGACAGGGAACACTGAAGCTTTCTTT. Amino acids: CASRRTGNTEAFF.